The 27 T cell receptor beta chains below come from one sample, sequenced in a study of lymphopenia after photon versus proton radiotherapy. The repertoire was sequenced with immunoSEQ multiplex PCR; TCRdb's copy has only in-frame clones and lacks some. The sample includes approximately 45,000 clones, 65% to 90% of them seen just once. The specimen comprised peripheral blood, sampled from a patient treated with photon-based radiotherapy. Receptor source: a man aged 35-49 years with gastric cancer.

The rearrangement links TRBV6-1 to TRBJ2-1, with 12 bases lining up with TRBD2. The V and J ends lost 4 bases and 0 bases, in that order; junction bases with no gene match: 7. CDR1 MNHNS and CDR2 SASEGT come from the germline V gene. The CDR3 has 18 residues. The CDR3 sequence is CASSAGLAGPSSYNEQFF. As DNA, the CDR3 is TGTGCCAGCAGTGCGGGACTAGCGGGCCCAAGCTCCTACAATGAGCAGTTCTTC.

The rearrangement joins TRBV5-1 to TRBJ1-1, with no clear D. The CDR3 length is 15 residues. CDR1 is SGHRS, CDR2 YFSETQ, per germline. Trimming took 0 bases from V and 6 from J, leaving 15 bases between them. The DNA for the CDR3 is TGCGCCAGCAGCTTGGCCGAGGGCAGTGGGGCTGAAGCTTTCTTT. Encoded protein: CASSLAEGSGAEAFF.

The J gene is TRBJ2-5, the V gene TRBV9; 7 nucleotides align to TRBD2. Germline V gene data show CDR1 as SGDLS and CDR2 as YYNGEE. The CDR3 extends over 15 amino acids. V dropped 2 bases and J dropped 5; count of bases not matched to a gene: 9. CDR3 protein: CASSVRSSGRETQYF. In DNA, the CDR3 is TGTGCCAGCAGCGTTAGGTCTAGCGGTCGGGAGACCCAGTACTTC.

In the case of this clone: The junction does not match germline at one end; this may be a read error. The rearrangement links TRBV7-6 to TRBJ1-1; the D gene is possibly TRBD1 (6 bases). CDR1 SGHVS and CDR2 FNYEAQ come from the germline V gene. This CDR3 has 13 amino acids. The CDR3 is CASSLEGGAEAFF. In DNA form, the CDR3 reads TGTGCCAGCAGTTTAGAGGGGGGAGCTGAAGCTTTCTTT.

In this sample, this clone turned up a few times. This chain connects TRBV11-2 to TRBJ2-1; D gene uncertain. This CDR3 has 13 residues. The germline V gene encodes CDR1 SGHAT and CDR2 FQNNGV. Trimming stripped 1 base from V and 3 bases from J, with 4 bases between. In nucleotides, the CDR3 is TGTGCCAGCAGCTTAGCTCACTACAATGAGCAGTTCTTC. It codes for CASSLAHYNEQFF.

CDR3 sequence (DNA): TGTGCCAGCAGCCAACCGACAGGGTCGTACCAAGAGACCCAGTACTTC. It translates to CASSQPTGSYQETQYF. This sequence joins TRBV14 and TRBJ2-5, with 7 nucleotides matching TRBD1. Germline V gene data show CDR1 as SGHDN and CDR2 as FVKESK. CDR3 length equals 16 residues. J was trimmed by 0 bases and V by 2 bases; bases with no gene match: 6.

The V gene is TRBV29-1, the J gene TRBJ2-7; D is uncertain. This CDR3 has 13 residues. Trimming cost V 1 base and J 6 bases, with 13 bases left between them. The V gene's germline CDR1 is SQVTM and CDR2 ANQGSEA. CDR3 DNA sequence: TGCAGCGTTGAAGGCGTGGTCGATGGCGAGCAGTACTTC. It is translated as CSVEGVVDGEQYF.

The rearrangement links TRBV29-1 to TRBJ1-5; D unclear. Germline V lookup: CDR1 SQVTM, CDR2 ANQGSEA. The CDR3 is 14 residues long. Trimming cost V 7 bases and J 4 bases, with 17 bases left between them. The CDR3 here is CSAAAGNYNQPQHF. DNA for the CDR3: TGCAGCGCCGCGGCTGGGAATTATAATCAGCCCCAGCATTTT. Using reference TRBV29-1 and TRBJ1-5 for the parts outside the CDR3, the full variable domain is SAVISQKPSRDICQRGTSLTIQCQVDSQVTMMFWYRQQPGQSLTLIATANQGSEATYESGFVIDKFPISRPNLTFSTLTVSNMSPEDSSIYLCSAAAGNYNQPQHFGDGTRLSIL.

The V and J genes are TRBV5-5 and TRBJ2-3; tentatively, D is TRBD1 (8 bases). The CDR3 is made up of 15 amino acids. The V and J ends lost 3 bases and 4 bases respectively, with 15 bases between them. From germline, CDR1 is SGHKS and CDR2 YYEKEE (reference sequence). In DNA, the CDR3 is TGTGCCAGCAGCTCAGGACAGGGAGGGTCAGATACGCAGTATTTT. As protein: CASSSGQGGSDTQYF.

The chain joins TRBV6-6 to TRBJ2-3; D unclear. Germline CDR1 MNHNY, CDR2 SVGAGI (reference sequence). The CDR3 contains 11 residues. The V end was cut by 6 bases, the J end by 6 bases, with 7 bases between. CDR3 coding DNA: TGTGCCAGCAGATTGGGGGATACGCAGTATTTT. Translating gives CASRLGDTQYF.

This chain connects TRBV5-6 to TRBJ1-1; D unclear. The V and J ends lost 4 bases and 4 bases respectively, with 20 bases between them. This CDR3 is built from 16 residues. From germline, CDR1 is SGHDT and CDR2 YYEEEE. The CDR3 nucleotides read TGTGCCAGCAGCACCTCCCCCGTGACAAAGGGCACTGAAGCTTTCTTT. Protein: CASSTSPVTKGTEAFF.

V gene TRBV6-6 combines with J gene TRBJ1-2, with 9 bases identical to TRBD1. Germline values: CDR1 MNHNY, CDR2 SVGAGI (reference sequence). V lost 6 bases, J lost 4 bases, and 6 bases stayed unmatched. The CDR3 is 14 amino acids. CDR3 DNA: TGTGCCAGCAGCCTGGGACAGGGAAGCTATGGCTACACCTTC. Amino acid sequence: CASSLGQGSYGYTF.

This chain links TRBV6-1 with TRBJ1-2, with D tentatively TRBD1 (5 bases). Trimming took 3 bases from V and 3 from J, leaving 11 bases between them. CDR3 length equals 14 residues. Germline V gene sequence: CDR1 MNHNS, CDR2 SASEGT. The DNA for the CDR3 is TGTGCCAGCAGTGAGCGGCAGGGACACTATGGCTACACCTTC. Its translation: CASSERQGHYGYTF.

The rearrangement uses TRBV7-8 and TRBJ1-4; 10 bases map to TRBD1. The CDR3 is made up of 15 amino acids. Germline values: CDR1 SGHVS, CDR2 FQNEAQ. V lost 5 bases, J lost 8 bases, and 8 bases stayed unmatched. CDR3 coding DNA: TGTGCCAGCAGCCGACCGGGACAGGGGCAAGAAAAACTGTTTTTT. Residues: CASSRPGQGQEKLFF.

The chain uses TRBV5-5 and TRBJ2-5; D uncertain. V was cut by 2 bases and J by 4 bases, with 0 bases left in between. Germline V lookup: CDR1 SGHKS, CDR2 YYEKEE (reference sequence). The CDR3 has 10 residues. The CDR3 region is CASSLETQYF. Here the CDR3 DNA reads TGTGCCAGCAGCTTAGAGACCCAGTACTTC.

The chain couples TRBV4-3 to TRBJ2-2, with 9 bases identical to TRBD2. The CDR3 has 15 amino acids. J gave up 0 bases and V 6 bases, and 2 bases lay outside the gene matches. Germline CDR1 LGHNA, CDR2 YSLEER. The CDR3 DNA is TGCGCCAGCAGTCTAGCGGGGCCGAACACCGGGGAGCTGTTTTTT. Translation gives CASSLAGPNTGELFF.

This clone was counted once. V is TRBV29-1 and J is TRBJ1-1; D perhaps matches TRBD1 (5 bases). The CDR3 length is 15 residues. V was trimmed by 3 bases and J by 1 base, leaving 15 bases between them. Germline CDR1 SQVTM, CDR2 ANQGSEA. CDR3 residues: CSVEGGGRSNTEAFF. The CDR3 coding sequence is TGCAGCGTTGAGGGCGGGGGACGGTCGAACACTGAAGCTTTCTTT.

This clone has only a few counts. This sequence joins TRBV9 and TRBJ2-7, with D perhaps assigned TRBD1 or TRBD2 (5 bases each). The CDR3 is 12 amino acids. Trimming cost V 3 bases and J 5 bases, with 9 bases left between them. From germline, CDR1 is SGDLS and CDR2 YYNGEE. CDR3 sequence (DNA): TGTGCCAGCAGCGCCGGGACCGACGAGCAGTACTTC. This encodes CASSAGTDEQYF.

The CDR3 DNA sequence: TGTGCCACCAGCCACGGCAAGATCTATGGCTACACCTTC. Protein: CATSHGKIYGYTF. The chain joins TRBV15 to TRBJ1-2; D is ambiguous. Trimming removed 5 bases from V and 4 bases from J, with 11 bases in between. Germline-derived CDR1 and CDR2 are LNHNV and YYDKDF (reference sequence). The CDR3 is 13 residues long.

This chain connects TRBV2 to TRBJ2-6, with TRBD1 matching 9 bases. The germline V gene has CDR1 SNHLY and CDR2 FYNNEI. The CDR3 loop spans 17 amino acids. The trim removed 6 bases at V and 2 bases at J, leaving 8 bases unmatched. CDR3 sequence reads: CASRPGTGRPGANVLTF. DNA of the CDR3: TGTGCCAGCAGACCCGGGACAGGGAGGCCTGGGGCCAACGTCCTGACTTTC.

The chain carries TRBV4-2 and TRBJ2-7, with 7 positions matching TRBD2. Germline V gene data show CDR1 as LGHNA and CDR2 as YNFKEQ. This CDR3 is built from 14 residues. The V segment lost 3 bases and the J segment 2 bases; nucleotides outside the gene matches: 4. The CDR3 DNA reads as TGTGCCAGCAGCCAGGGGGGGGGAACCTACGAGCAGTACTTC. It yields the protein CASSQGGGTYEQYF.

J is TRBJ2-4 and V is TRBV7-2, with 7 bases matching TRBD1. The CDR3 contains 14 residues. The trim removed 2 bases at V and 9 bases at J, leaving 7 bases unmatched. Germline assignment: CDR1 SGHTA and CDR2 FQGNSA. The CDR3 loop reads CASSLRTGGGIQYF. For the CDR3, the DNA is TGTGCCAGCAGCTTAAGGACAGGTGGAGGCATTCAGTACTTC.

The V gene is TRBV7-2, the J gene TRBJ2-5; no firm D call. Germline V gene sequence: CDR1 SGHTA, CDR2 FQGNSA. This CDR3 is 13 amino acids long. Trimming cost V 1 base and J 5 bases, with 8 bases left between them. DNA of the CDR3: TGTGCCAGCAGCTTAGGGATAGTTGAGACCCAGTACTTC. Translation: CASSLGIVETQYF.

The chain is built from TRBV7-9 and TRBJ2-3; D gene uncertain. Trimming took off 2 bases at V and 5 bases at J, with 14 bases between the two ends. CDR1 and CDR2 from the germline V gene are SEHNR and FQNEAQ (reference sequence). The CDR3 loop spans 15 amino acids. CDR3 sequence reads: CASSLSQASQDTQYF. The CDR3 nucleotides read TGTGCCAGCAGCTTATCCCAGGCTTCCCAAGATACGCAGTATTTT.

V is TRBV27 and J is TRBJ1-2, with D hard to call. The CDR3 is 13 amino acids. Germline V lookup: CDR1 MNHEY, CDR2 SMNVEV (reference sequence). V shed 2 bases and J shed 2 bases, with 6 bases lying between them. The CDR3 DNA follows: TGTGCCAGCAGTTTACGGGAGAACTATGGCTACACCTTC. Translated: CASSLRENYGYTF.

The J gene is TRBJ1-1, the V gene TRBV7-9; 9 nucleotides match TRBD1. Germline V gene lookup returns CDR1 SEHNR and CDR2 FQNEAQ (reference sequence). CDR3 length equals 14 residues. V lost 5 bases to trimming and J lost 7 bases; unmatched junction nucleotides: 8. The CDR3 DNA is TGTGCCAGCAGCGTACAGGGGGCTGTCGGTGAAGCTTTCTTT. Translated, it gives CASSVQGAVGEAFF.

The chain is built from TRBV5-1 and TRBJ2-5; 8 bases fit TRBD1. Germline CDR1 reads SGHRS; CDR2 reads YFSETQ. With 4 bases clipped from V and 5 bases from J, the junction kept 7 bases outside the gene matches. The CDR3 sequence is 14 residues long. CDR3: CASSVQGARETQYF. In DNA form, the CDR3 reads TGCGCCAGCAGCGTTCAGGGGGCACGTGAGACCCAGTACTTC. Combining the CDR3 with reference TRBV5-1 and TRBJ2-5 gives the whole variable domain KAGVTQTPRYLIKTRGQQVTLSCSPISGHRSVSWYQQTPGQGLQFLFEYFSETQRNKGNFPGRFSGRQFSNSRSEMNVSTLELGDSALYLCASSVQGARETQYFGPGTRLLVL.